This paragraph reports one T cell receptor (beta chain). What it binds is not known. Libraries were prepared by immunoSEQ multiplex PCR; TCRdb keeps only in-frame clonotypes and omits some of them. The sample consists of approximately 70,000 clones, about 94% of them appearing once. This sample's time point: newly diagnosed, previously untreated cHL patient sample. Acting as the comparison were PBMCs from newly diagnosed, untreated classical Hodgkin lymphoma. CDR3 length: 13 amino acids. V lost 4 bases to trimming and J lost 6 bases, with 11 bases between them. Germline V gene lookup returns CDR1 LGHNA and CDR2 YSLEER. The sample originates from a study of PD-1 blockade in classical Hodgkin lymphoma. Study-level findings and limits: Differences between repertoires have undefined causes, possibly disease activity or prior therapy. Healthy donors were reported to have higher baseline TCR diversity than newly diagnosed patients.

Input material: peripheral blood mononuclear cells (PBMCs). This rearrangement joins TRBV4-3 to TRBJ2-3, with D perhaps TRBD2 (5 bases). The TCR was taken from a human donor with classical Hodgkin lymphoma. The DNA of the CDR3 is TGCGCCAGCAGCCGAGGAGGTGGGGATACGCAGTATTTT. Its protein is CASSRGGGDTQYF.